Following are 29 T cell receptor beta chains from one sample sequenced in a study of blood T cells in healthy people across ages. It was with a sample-barcoded 5' primer and a J-beta primer mix that a second PCR of about 6 to 12 cycles was run. One entry per CDR3 protein, called by TCRdb with MiXCR from the 5' RACE reads. Among 550,000 to 750,000 distinct CDR3 sequences, approximately 21% were seen once, and the ten largest hold 3.5% to 4%. Sequencing was carried out using blood. The receptors shown here come from a man aged 65 to 85 in good health.

The chain couples TRBV3-1 to TRBJ2-3; TRBD2 is a possible D gene (6 bases). Germline assignment: CDR1 LGHDT and CDR2 YNNKEL (reference sequence). The V end lost 3 bases, the J end lost 0 bases, and 10 bases lay between the germline ends. CDR3 length: 15 amino acids. Here the CDR3 DNA reads TGTGCCAGCAGCCACCTTAGCGGCAGCACAGATACGCAGTATTTT. Protein product: CASSHLSGSTDTQYF.

The chain's CDR3 is CASSEEGFKETQYF. As DNA, the CDR3 is TGTGCCAGCAGTGAAGAGGGGTTTAAGGAGACCCAGTACTTC. This sequence joins TRBV2 and TRBJ2-5; possibly TRBD1 for D (5 bases). V was clipped by 1 base and J by 5 bases, with 11 bases between them. Germline values: CDR1 SNHLY, CDR2 FYNNEI. This CDR3 has 14 amino acids.

The J gene is TRBJ1-5, the V gene TRBV3-1, with D uncertain. Germline lookup yields CDR1 LGHDT and CDR2 YNNKEL (reference sequence). V gave up 4 bases and J gave up 1 base, with 11 bases separating them. CDR3 length: 15 amino acids. Here the CDR3 reads CASSLTSGSNQPQHF. Here the CDR3 DNA reads TGTGCCAGCAGCCTTACCTCGGGAAGCAATCAGCCCCAGCATTTT.

On this clonotype itself: The CDR3 carries no conserved terminal phenylalanine or tryptophan, so it likely arises from a read error. The V gene is TRBV4-3, the J gene TRBJ2-5; 9 nucleotides match TRBD1. J was trimmed by 5 bases and V by 3 bases; bases with no gene match: 10. Germline CDR1 is LGHNA and CDR2 is YSLEER. The CDR3 totals 16 residues. CDR3 bases: TGCGCCAGCAGCCAGAGAAAGGACAGGGGAACGGAGACCCAGTACCTC. Its protein is CASSQRKDRGTETQYL.

The chain couples TRBV5-1 to TRBJ2-2; the D is unclear. Germline assignment: CDR1 SGHRS and CDR2 YFSETQ. The V end was cut by 1 base, the J end by 0 bases, with 4 bases between. The CDR3 runs 14 residues. The CDR3 loop is CASSLTTNTGELFF. The CDR3 nucleotides are TGCGCCAGCAGCTTGACCACGAACACCGGGGAGCTGTTTTTT.

This clonotype was detected only a few times. This chain uses TRBV9 with TRBJ2-7; D remains unclear. In germline, CDR1 is SGDLS, CDR2 YYNGEE. This CDR3 is built from 15 residues. The germline V and J ends were trimmed by 4 bases and 2 bases, with 16 bases remaining between them. CDR3 amino acids: CASSRTVVTAYEQYF. The CDR3 coding sequence is TGTGCCAGCAGCCGCACGGTGGTTACAGCCTACGAGCAGTACTTC.

This clonotype was recorded at least ten times. V is TRBV20-1 and J is TRBJ2-4, with unresolved D. Germline V gene lookup returns CDR1 DFQATT and CDR2 SNEGSKA (reference sequence). The length of the CDR3 is 15 residues. Trimming pared 6 bases from V and 0 bases from J, leaving 15 bases between. As DNA, the CDR3 is TGCAGTGCGATTTCCAGAGTTCTAGCCAAAAACATTCAGTACTTC. Its translation: CSAISRVLAKNIQYF.

The chain carries TRBV20-1 and TRBJ1-4; TRBD1 aligns across 10 bases. This CDR3 has 15 amino acids. Trimming cost V 0 bases and J 7 bases; bases outside gene matches: 5. Germline CDR1 is DFQATT and CDR2 is SNEGSKA (reference sequence). CDR3 sequence reads: CSARDDRGRSEKLFF. DNA of the CDR3: TGCAGTGCTAGAGATGACAGGGGGCGTAGTGAAAAACTGTTTTTT.

V usage is TRBV28 and J usage is TRBJ2-7; D gene uncertain. Germline CDR1 is MDHEN and CDR2 is SYDVKM. CDR3 length: 14 amino acids. V lost 6 bases to trimming and J lost 1 base, with 13 bases between them. The CDR3 region is CASSPRLTSYEQYF. CDR3 sequence (DNA): TGTGCCAGCAGCCCGAGACTGACTTCCTACGAGCAGTACTTC.

The rearrangement joins TRBV5-1 to TRBJ1-4; 8 nucleotides match TRBD1. Germline CDR1 and CDR2: SGHRS and YFSETQ. Trimming removed 4 bases from V and 7 bases from J; junction bases left unmatched: 6. The CDR3 totals 14 residues. The DNA of the CDR3 is TGCGCCAGCAGCATTACAGGGGGAGGTGAAAAACTGTTTTTT. Its protein product is CASSITGGGEKLFF.

In its sample, this clonotype was seen a few times. The genes are TRBV5-1 and TRBJ2-5, with D unclear. Trimming removed 4 bases at V and 5 bases at J, with 12 bases between. Per germline, CDR1 SGHRS and CDR2 YFSETQ. The CDR3 is 13 residues long. DNA for the CDR3: TGCGCCAGCAGCCCTCCTAACGGGGAGACCCAGTACTTC. This gives the protein CASSPPNGETQYF.

This clonotype was detected only a few times. The chain combines TRBV15 with TRBJ2-7, with 10 bases that match TRBD1. This CDR3 spans 13 amino acids. Germline CDR1 is LNHNV and CDR2 is YYDKDF (reference sequence). V gave up 8 bases and J gave up 2 bases; unmatched junction bases: 3. The CDR3 nucleotides read TGTGCCACCGGGACAGGGGATACCTACGAGCAGTACTTC. Translation gives CATGTGDTYEQYF.

The sample holds a few counts of this clonotype. The chain has TRBV6-6 and TRBJ2-5; unclear D gene. The CDR3 has 13 residues. Germline values: CDR1 MNHNY, CDR2 SVGAGI (reference sequence). V was clipped by 7 bases and J by 5 bases, with 14 bases between them. The CDR3 DNA reads TGTGCCAGCACTCGCGGCTTGGCGGAGACCCAGTACTTC. It encodes CASTRGLAETQYF.

This chain uses TRBV20-1 with TRBJ2-2; D possibly corresponds to TRBD1 (6 bases). Germline values: CDR1 DFQATT, CDR2 SNEGSKA (reference sequence). The germline V and J ends were trimmed by 0 bases and 0 bases, with 14 bases remaining between them. The CDR3 runs to 17 residues. The CDR3 bases are TGCAGTGCTAGAGAAATCGCTGGGACAACGAACACCGGGGAGCTGTTTTTT. Its translation is CSAREIAGTTNTGELFF.

The chain is built from TRBV20-1 and TRBJ2-7; a weak D match, TRBD1 (6 bases). V lost 2 bases and J lost 0, with 17 bases in between. CDR3 length equals 16 residues. Germline V lookup: CDR1 DFQATT, CDR2 SNEGSKA (reference sequence). CDR3 amino acids: CSARPVPGENSYEQYF. DNA for the CDR3: TGCAGTGCTAGACCCGTTCCAGGGGAGAACTCCTACGAGCAGTACTTC.

This clonotype was recorded a few times. The V gene is TRBV5-5, the J gene TRBJ2-5; TRBD1 agrees at 7 bases. The end of the DNA aligns better with TRBJ2-1, so the J call may be wrong. Germline assignment: CDR1 SGHKS and CDR2 YYEKEE (reference sequence). This CDR3 comprises 14 residues. CDR3 region: CASGWQGAYNEQFF. DNA for the CDR3: TGTGCCAGCGGGTGGCAGGGGGCCTACAATGAGCAGTTCTTC.

This clonotype was recorded many times. The chain links TRBV11-2 to TRBJ1-4, with 8 nucleotides matching TRBD1. With 7 bases clipped from V and 3 bases from J, the junction kept 4 bases outside the gene matches. This CDR3 contains 14 residues. CDR1 and CDR2 (germline): SGHAT, FQNNGV. This chain's CDR3 is CASTPTGANEKLFF. The CDR3 DNA sequence: TGTGCCAGCACCCCGACAGGGGCTAATGAAAAACTGTTTTTT.

This clonotype has more than one count but fewer than ten. The chain carries TRBV19 and TRBJ1-1; no firm D call. This CDR3 is 15 amino acids long. The ends were cut back, 5 bases at V and 6 bases at J, with 19 bases in the middle. CDR1 is LNHDA, CDR2 SQIVND, per germline (reference sequence). This chain's CDR3 is CASSSPGLHLAEAFF. In DNA form, the CDR3 reads TGTGCCAGTAGTTCCCCAGGATTGCATTTGGCTGAAGCTTTCTTT.

This clonotype was seen more than once but under ten times. The CDR3 DNA reads TGTGCCAGCAGCTTCACCCGAAGCAAGCAGGGGGGCACTGAAGCTTTCTTT. Its translation: CASSFTRSKQGGTEAFF. This chain connects TRBV7-2 to TRBJ1-1, with TRBD1 matching 7 bases. Losses at the gene ends were 3 bases for V and 4 bases for J; bases not matched to a gene: 14. Germline V gene lookup returns CDR1 SGHTA and CDR2 FQGNSA. This CDR3 has 17 amino acids.

This clonotype appeared a few times. The J gene is TRBJ1-5, the V gene TRBV25-1; 7 bases are a match to TRBD1. Germline V gives CDR1 MGHDK, CDR2 SYGVNS. Unmatched junction bases numbered 8, after V lost 3 bases and J lost 9 bases. This CDR3 has 14 residues. The CDR3 reads CASSDDRASGPQHF. The CDR3 nucleotides read TGTGCCAGCAGTGACGACAGGGCCTCGGGGCCCCAGCATTTT.

This chain links TRBV7-8 with TRBJ2-7; TRBD1 matches 7 bases. Germline V lookup: CDR1 SGHVS, CDR2 FQNEAQ. The V gene end was trimmed by 6 bases and the J gene end by 1 base; junction bases not matched to a gene: 6. This CDR3 has 14 residues. The CDR3 DNA follows: TGTGCCAGCAGTCGTACAGGGGCTTCCTACGAGCAGTACTTC. Its protein product is CASSRTGASYEQYF.

This clonotype was recorded many times. This chain links TRBV21-1 with TRBJ1-4; TRBD1 is the table's D call, not checked against the DNA. TRBV21-1 is annotated as a pseudogene. The length of the CDR3 is 13 residues. The CDR3 loop is CASSPGTAEKLFF. CDR3 sequence (DNA): TGTGCCAGCAGCCCAGGGACAGCTGAAAAACTGTTTTTT.

CDR3 nucleotide sequence: TGTGCCAGCAGTTATCTCTTGGCGACTAGCGGGAGCAATGAGCAGTTCTTC. Translated, it gives CASSYLLATSGSNEQFF. This chain joins TRBV6-5 and TRBJ2-1; TRBD2 matches 12 bases. The germline V gene has CDR1 MNHEY and CDR2 SVGAGI. Trimming took 3 bases from V and 6 from J; bases not matched to a gene: 9. The CDR3 runs to 17 residues.

This clonotype was seen a few times. The chain recombines TRBV5-1 with TRBJ1-1; D is ambiguous. Trimming removed 9 bases from V and 1 base from J, with 10 bases in between. Germline CDR1 reads SGHRS; CDR2 reads YFSETQ. The CDR3 covers 12 residues. Here the CDR3 reads CAKKTWNTEAFF. In DNA, the CDR3 is TGCGCCAAGAAGACCTGGAACACTGAAGCTTTCTTT.

This clonotype appeared many times. The V call is TRBV9, the J call TRBJ2-1, with unresolved D. The CDR3 sequence is 15 residues long. V gave up 3 bases and J gave up 0 bases, with 10 bases separating them. Germline loops: CDR1 SGDLS, CDR2 YYNGEE. The CDR3 loop is CASSELSGSYNEQFF. The CDR3 bases are TGTGCCAGCAGCGAGTTATCGGGCTCCTACAATGAGCAGTTCTTC.

J is TRBJ1-5 and V is TRBV7-8, with 7 bases matching TRBD1. J was trimmed by 4 bases and V by 5 bases; bases with no gene match: 8. The CDR3 sequence is 15 residues long. Per the germline V gene, CDR1 is SGHVS and CDR2 is FQNEAQ. The CDR3 sequence is CASSLNPRGNQPQHF. CDR3 bases: TGTGCCAGCAGCCTCAACCCCAGGGGGAATCAGCCCCAGCATTTT. The whole variable domain, filled in from reference TRBV7-8 and TRBJ1-5, reads GAGVSQSPRYKVAKRGQDVALRCDPISGHVSLFWYQQALGQGPEFLTYFQNEAQLDKSGLPSDRFFAERPEGSVSTLKIQRTQQEDSAVYLCASSLNPRGNQPQHFGDGTRLSIL.

The gene calls are TRBV5-1 and TRBJ2-5; 10 nucleotides match TRBD2. The last part of the DNA fits TRBJ2-1 better; the J call may be wrong. CDR1 and CDR2 from the germline V gene are SGHRS and YFSETQ. CDR3 length equals 13 residues. CDR3 coding DNA: TGCGCCAGCTGGAGCGGGAGGGAGAATGAGCAGTTCTTC. The encoded protein is CASWSGRENEQFF.

J is TRBJ2-3 and V is TRBV6-2 or TRBV6-3; D call uncertain. The CDR3 is made up of 12 amino acids. Trimming took 6 bases from V and 7 from J, leaving 11 bases between them. CDR1 and CDR2 (germline): MNHEY, SVGEGT. The CDR3 is CASRESSNTQYF. The CDR3 nucleotides read TGTGCCAGCAGAGAAAGTTCAAATACGCAGTATTTT.

The chain carries TRBV7-2 and TRBJ2-7, with 7 bases identical to TRBD2. Germline CDR1 is SGHTA and CDR2 is FQGNSA. J gave up 3 bases and V 1 base, and 0 bases lay outside the gene matches. This CDR3 contains 13 residues. In DNA, the CDR3 is TGTGCCAGCAGCTTAGGGGACTACTACGAGCAGTACTTC. This sequence encodes CASSLGDYYEQYF.